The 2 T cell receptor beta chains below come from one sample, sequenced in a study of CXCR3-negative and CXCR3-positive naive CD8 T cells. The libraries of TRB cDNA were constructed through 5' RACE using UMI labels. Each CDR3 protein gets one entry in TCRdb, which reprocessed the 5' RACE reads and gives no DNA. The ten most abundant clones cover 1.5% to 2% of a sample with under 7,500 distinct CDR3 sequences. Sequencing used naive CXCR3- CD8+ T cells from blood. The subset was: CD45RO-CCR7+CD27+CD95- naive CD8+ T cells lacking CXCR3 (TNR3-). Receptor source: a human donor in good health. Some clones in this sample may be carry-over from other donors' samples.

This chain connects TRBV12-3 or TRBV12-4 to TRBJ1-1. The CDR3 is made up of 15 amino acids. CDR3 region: CASSPSQHMYTEAFF.

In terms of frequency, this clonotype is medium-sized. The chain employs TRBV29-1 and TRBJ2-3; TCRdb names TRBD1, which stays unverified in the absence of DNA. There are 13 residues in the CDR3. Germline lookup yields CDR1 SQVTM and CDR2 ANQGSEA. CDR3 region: CSVDKGATDTQYF.